A single sample is the source of the 27 T cell receptor beta chains below, sequenced in a study of T cell clusters in autoimmune cytopenias. TRB rearrangements were amplified by touch-down multiplex PCR with mixed TRB-A/B primers. TCRdb processed the multiplex PCR reads again and assigns one entry to each CDR3 protein, with no DNA. This sample contains just under 5,000 distinct CDR3 sequences. Some 38,000 genome equivalents of blood DNA were amplified for TRB. These data also featured in a second study, about T cell repertoires in aging, cancer and after chemotherapy.

The sequencing input was peripheral blood. The receptor source for this set is a human donor with chronic lymphocytic leukemia. The donor label of this sample is uncertain.

This sequence joins TRBV10-3 and TRBJ1-2; the TCRdb D gene call, TRBD1, has no DNA to confirm it. The CDR3 extends over 13 amino acids. The germline CDR1 and CDR2 sequences are ENHRY and SYGVKD. The CDR3 sequence: CAISGGQGYGYTF.

This rearrangement joins TRBV6-5 to TRBJ2-2; TCRdb names TRBD2, which stays unverified in the absence of DNA. Germline V gene lookup returns CDR1 MNHEY and CDR2 SVGAGI. This CDR3 is built from 15 residues. This CDR3 reads CASSSAGANTGELFF.

The V call is TRBV18, the J call TRBJ2-7. Germline loops: CDR1 KGHSH, CDR2 LQKENI. This CDR3 has 16 amino acids. This CDR3 is CASSPQGAGVSYEQYF. The whole variable domain, filled in from reference TRBV18 and TRBJ2-7, reads NAGVMQNPRHLVRRRGQEARLRCSPMKGHSHVYWYRQLPEEGLKFMVYLQKENIIDESGMPKERFSAEFPKEGPSILRIQQVVRGDSAAYFCASSPQGAGVSYEQYFGPGTRLTVT.

The chain has TRBV29-1 and TRBJ2-1; TCRdb returns TRBD1, unconfirmable since there is no DNA. The CDR3 is made up of 14 amino acids. Germline V gene lookup returns CDR1 SQVTM and CDR2 ANQGSEA. CDR3 loop: CSAWLKTGVNEQFF.

This clonotype shows up as medium-sized by frequency. The rearrangement joins TRBV6-5 to TRBJ1-2; TCRdb names TRBD1, which stays unverified in the absence of DNA. This CDR3 region has 13 residues. CDR1 is MNHEY and CDR2 is SVGAGI in the germline V gene. CDR3 sequence: CASSLGGDYGYTF.

The chain couples TRBV19 to TRBJ1-1; TCRdb outputs TRBD1, but without DNA this stays unchecked. The CDR3 is 14 amino acids. Germline-derived CDR1 and CDR2 are LNHDA and SQIVND (reference sequence). CDR3 in amino acids: CASSIGSGFRGAFF.

The chain couples TRBV6-1 to TRBJ1-1; TCRdb reports TRBD1, a call that lacks DNA to check it against. Germline V gene lookup returns CDR1 MNHNS and CDR2 SASEGT. The CDR3 runs 15 residues. Here the CDR3 reads CASSEPRTGNTEAFF.

The chain employs TRBV6-4 and TRBJ1-6. Germline V gene sequence: CDR1 MRHNA, CDR2 SNTAGT. The CDR3 contains 14 residues. The CDR3 sequence: CASSVGTANSPLHF.

The CDR3 region is CAISDPLTRGRNEQYF. The chain links TRBV10-3 to TRBJ2-7; TCRdb's D call, TRBD1, is unchecked because there is no DNA. CDR3 length: 16 residues. Germline CDR1 is ENHRY and CDR2 is SYGVKD.

The chain uses TRBV6-2 or TRBV6-3 and TRBJ2-4; TCRdb calls TRBD2, which cannot be checked without DNA. The CDR3 is 16 residues long. Germline V gives CDR1 MNHEY, CDR2 SVGEGT. The CDR3 protein is CASSAPGLEGKNIQYF.

CDR3 protein: CASSFVAGTTEAFF. V usage is TRBV12-3 or TRBV12-4 and J usage is TRBJ1-1. The CDR3 consists of 14 residues.

The chain links TRBV12-3 or TRBV12-4 to TRBJ2-5; TCRdb gives TRBD2 as the D gene, but with no DNA this cannot be confirmed. The CDR3 has 16 residues. This CDR3 is CASSSGLAGGRETQYF.

The rearrangement joins TRBV13 to TRBJ1-6. The germline V gene has CDR1 PRHDT and CDR2 FYEKMQ (reference sequence). The CDR3 length is 15 residues. This chain's CDR3 is CASSGRAAYNSPLHF.

V and J are TRBV6-1 and TRBJ2-5; the TRBD1 assignment by TCRdb is unverifiable without DNA. CDR1 is MNHNS and CDR2 is SASEGT in the germline V gene. The CDR3 runs to 17 residues. This CDR3 reads CASSESTMGGSAETQYF.

The J gene is TRBJ1-6, the V gene TRBV18. This CDR3 comprises 14 residues. Germline V gene data show CDR1 as KGHSH and CDR2 as LQKENI. CDR3 sequence: CASSAQSSNSPLHF.

V and J are TRBV20-1 and TRBJ1-4; TCRdb proposes TRBD1, but this gene call is untestable without DNA. This CDR3 spans 14 amino acids. The germline CDR1 and CDR2 sequences are DFQATT and SNEGSKA (reference sequence). CDR3 in amino acids: CSARIQEFDEKLFF.

The chain couples TRBV5-1 to TRBJ2-3; the TCRdb D gene call, TRBD1, has no DNA to confirm it. This CDR3 is 15 amino acids long. Germline CDR1 reads SGHRS; CDR2 reads YFSETQ. The CDR3 loop is CASSPRQGSTDTQYF.

V is TRBV7-9 and J is TRBJ2-3. Germline CDR1 and CDR2: SEHNR and FQNEAQ (reference sequence). CDR3 size: 11 residues. The CDR3 region is CASSHDPKQYF. The full variable domain, rest sourced from reference TRBV7-9 and TRBJ2-3, is DTGVSQNPRHKITKRGQNVTFRCDPISEHNRLYWYRQTLGQGPEFLTYFQNEAQLEKSRLLSDRFSAERPKGSFSTLEIQRTEQGDSAMYLCASSHDPKQYFGPGTRLTVL.

V usage is TRBV11-3 and J usage is TRBJ1-4. Germline V gives CDR1 SGHNT, CDR2 YENEEA. The CDR3 has 15 residues. This CDR3 reads CASSQRGEDTEKLFF.

The chain combines TRBV19 with TRBJ1-5. This CDR3 has 13 amino acids. In germline, CDR1 is LNHDA, CDR2 SQIVND (reference sequence). CDR3 region: CASSKQGGQPQHF. The full variable domain, in which reference TRBV19 and TRBJ1-5 provide the parts outside the CDR3, is DGGITQSPKYLFRKEGQNVTLSCEQNLNHDAMYWYRQDPGQGLRLIYYSQIVNDFQKGDIAEGYSVSREKKESFPLTVTSAQKNPTAFYLCASSKQGGQPQHFGDGTRLSIL.

The chain couples TRBV7-9 to TRBJ2-2; TCRdb indicates TRBD1, and absent DNA this call remains unverified. Germline V gene data show CDR1 as SEHNR and CDR2 as FQNEAQ (reference sequence). CDR3 length equals 14 residues. The CDR3: CASSADSYTGELFF. The complete variable domain, with remaining parts taken from reference TRBV7-9 and TRBJ2-2, reads DTGVSQNPRHKITKRGQNVTFRCDPISEHNRLYWYRQTLGQGPEFLTYFQNEAQLEKSRLLSDRFSAERPKGSFSTLEIQRTEQGDSAMYLCASSADSYTGELFFGEGSRLTVL.

Frequency places this clonotype as medium-sized. The chain carries TRBV27 and TRBJ2-3; TCRdb's D call, TRBD1, is unchecked because there is no DNA. Germline V gene lookup returns CDR1 MNHEY and CDR2 SMNVEV (reference sequence). The CDR3 consists of 16 residues. The CDR3: CASSPLMAGPADTQYF.

The V gene is TRBV27, the J gene TRBJ1-1; TCRdb calls TRBD1, which cannot be checked without DNA. This CDR3 spans 16 amino acids. CDR1 MNHEY and CDR2 SMNVEV come from the germline V gene (reference sequence). The CDR3 sequence: CASTARRWGGGTEAFF.

The genes are TRBV4-3 and TRBJ1-6. CDR3 length: 20 residues. The V gene's germline CDR1 is LGHNA and CDR2 YSLEER. The CDR3 sequence is CASSQDGDWQTLDYNSPLHF.

This chain's CDR3 is CAIMRNSEGEQFF. The rearrangement uses TRBV10-3 and TRBJ2-1; TCRdb's assignment of TRBD2 cannot be checked, as there is no DNA. The CDR3 totals 13 residues. Germline V lookup: CDR1 ENHRY, CDR2 SYGVKD.

The J gene is TRBJ1-1, the V gene TRBV27; the D call of TRBD1 rests on TCRdb alone, since no DNA is present to check it. Germline lookup yields CDR1 MNHEY and CDR2 SMNVEV (reference sequence). CDR3 length: 14 residues. CDR3 protein: CASSISGVFTEAFF.

The rearrangement links TRBV6-1 to TRBJ2-5; TCRdb names TRBD1, which stays unverified in the absence of DNA. This CDR3 has 16 residues. Germline CDR1 is MNHNS and CDR2 is SASEGT. The CDR3 region is CASSGPTGGVRETQYF.